The TCR beta chain under discussion was sequenced for a study of T cells in Graves' hyperthyroidism and ophthalmopathy. Study background: Before any treatment, at initial diagnosis, peripheral blood was collected.

Regarding the study as a whole: Onset of ophthalmopathy came a median around 7.1 months after the model predicted it.

This clonotype occurred many times. What it binds is not known. Out of over 9 ml of fresh peripheral blood came the PBMCs. TCR beta CDR3 sequences were amplified from RNA transcripts. The TCR CDR3 was amplified in a first-round RT-PCR using the HTBI primer set. TCRdb redid the calling of the multiplex PCR reads with MiXCR, one entry per CDR3 protein. The sample has approximately 530,000 distinct CDR3 sequences; 20% are singletons. Germline CDR1 and CDR2: DFQATT and SNEGSKA (reference sequence). CDR3 length equals 13 residues. After removal of 5 bases from V and 5 bases from J, the junction contained 5 bases not matched to a gene.

The chain recombines TRBV20-1 with TRBJ1-4, with TRBD1 identical over 7 bases. Material: blood. The origin of this receptor is a man in his forties with Graves' ophthalmopathy. The CDR3 here is CSAPGTVNEKLFF. The CDR3 DNA follows: TGCAGTGCTCCCGGGACAGTGAATGAAAAACTGTTTTTT.